A selection of T cell receptor beta chains follows, all from one sample in a study of blood T cell repertoires in COVID-19. The assay was immunoSEQ multiplex PCR, and TCRdb's table has in-frame clones only and misses some. This sample has around 170,000 clones, with approximately 79% found just once. The specimen sequenced was peripheral blood. The receptors originated from a woman over 75 with acute or convalescent COVID-19. Each CDR3 is given with its conserved first and last residue. D genes are given only for firm matches. Only part of the rows carry a size: once, few, many, or a class if the clone is expanded.

CDR3 DNA,CDR3 protein,J gene,D gene,V gene,clone size,CDR3 length
TGTGCCAGCAGCGGGGACAGGGATAACTACGAGCAGTACTTC,CASSGDRDNYEQYF,TRBJ2-7,TRBD1,TRBV9,-,14
TGTGCCAGCAGCCTCCCCCCCGGGGGACAGGGTTACTTC,CASSLPPGGQGYF,TRBJ2-7,TRBD1,TRBV5-8,once,13
TGTGCCAGCAGCTTAGTATCGGACAGCCTTAAAGGCGGGGAGCTGTTTTTT,CASSLVSDSLKGGELFF,TRBJ2-2,-,TRBV11-2,-,17
TGCGCCAGCAGCTTGTTTTCCCGTAACACTGAAGCTTTCTTT,CASSLFSRNTEAFF,TRBJ1-1,-,TRBV5-1,-,14
TGTGCCAGCAGCTCCCAGGGGGAAGAGCAGTTCTTC,CASSSQGEEQFF,TRBJ2-1,TRBD1,TRBV7-9,few,12
TGTGCCAGCAGTCCGGGGACTAGCGGGAGCCCCGGGGAGCTGTTTTTT,CASSPGTSGSPGELFF,TRBJ2-2,TRBD2,TRBV28,-,16
TGTGCCAGCACCTCGGGAGGTAGGGAGACCCAGTACTTC,CASTSGGRETQYF,TRBJ2-5,TRBD2,TRBV27,once,13
TGTGCCAGTACTCTAGCGGGGGGTCACAATGAGCAGTTCTTC,CASTLAGGHNEQFF,TRBJ2-1,TRBD2,TRBV7-3,-,14
TGTGCCTGGAGTGTACAAGTCGATCAGCCCCAGCATTTT,CAWSVQVDQPQHF,TRBJ1-5,-,TRBV30,-,13
TGTGCCAGCAGCCCTGCGGTCCCCTCCTACGAGCAGTACTTC,CASSPAVPSYEQYF,TRBJ2-7,-,TRBV7-2,-,14
TGTGCCAGCAGTTTTGGGGGCGACGGATCACCCCTCCACTTT,CASSFGGDGSPLHF,TRBJ1-6,-,TRBV27,-,14
TGTGCCAGCCTTTCGATTGCGGACAGGGGGAACGAGCAGTACTTC,CASLSIADRGNEQYF,TRBJ2-7,TRBD1,TRBV25-1,-,15
TGTGCCAGCAGCCCAGACAGGGCCTCTGGGCTGGTCGGTGGCTACACCTTC,CASSPDRASGLVGGYTF,TRBJ1-2,TRBD1,TRBV27,-,17
TGTGCCAGCAGTGCAAGCGCCCAGACCTACGAGCAGTACTTC,CASSASAQTYEQYF,TRBJ2-7,-,TRBV25-1,once,14
TGCGCCAGCAGACTGGGGTCACTAGCGGGAGTTGGTGAGCAGTTCTTC,CASRLGSLAGVGEQFF,TRBJ2-1,TRBD2,TRBV5-1,once,16
TGCGCCAGCGGGTCACAGGGCCCTAACTATGGCTACACCTTC,CASGSQGPNYGYTF,TRBJ1-2,-,TRBV5-1,-,14
TGTGCCAGCAGCTTAGAATGGGCCCTCCAAGAGACCCAGTACTTC,CASSLEWALQETQYF,TRBJ2-5,-,TRBV7-2,few,15
TGTGCCTGGAGTGTACAGTATGAGCAGTTCTTC,CAWSVQYEQFF,TRBJ2-1,-,TRBV30,-,11
TGTGCCAGCAGATTGGCACAGCCACGCAATCAGCCCCAGCATTTT,CASRLAQPRNQPQHF,TRBJ1-5,-,TRBV2,few,15
TGTGCCAGCAGTGAAGCTGGGGGGTACTTTGAAGCTTTCTTT,CASSEAGGYFEAFF,TRBJ1-1,-,TRBV6-1,-,14
TGCGCCAGCAGCTTGAGGTGGGGCAGGATGGGAACTGAAGCTTTCTTT,CASSLRWGRMGTEAFF,TRBJ1-1,-,TRBV5-1,-,16
TGTGCCAGCTCACCCTTACGGGAGGCCGTCCCGGGGGAGCAGTACTTC,CASSPLREAVPGEQYF,TRBJ2-7,TRBD2,TRBV18,-,16
TGTGCCAGCAGCACAAACAGGGGTGGCTATGGCTACACCTTC,CASSTNRGGYGYTF,TRBJ1-2,TRBD1,TRBV5-6,few,14
TGTGCCAGCAGCGTAGGGCTAGCAGACACCGGGGAGCTGTTTTTT,CASSVGLADTGELFF,TRBJ2-2,-,TRBV9,-,15
TGTGCCAGCAGTTTCCGACAGCTACAAATGAACACTGAAGCTTTCTTT,CASSFRQLQMNTEAFF,TRBJ1-1,-,TRBV28,-,16
TGTGCCAGCAGCTTGGGGCGGAACGATGGCTACACCTTC,CASSLGRNDGYTF,TRBJ1-2,-,TRBV5-6,-,13
TGTGCCAGCAGTTTAGTTGGGGGGATTAGGCCCCAGCATTTT,CASSLVGGIRPQHF,TRBJ1-5,-,TRBV28,-,14
TGTGCCAGCAGCCCGGAAATTGGGGGGGCCGGCACCGGGGAGCTGTTTTTT,CASSPEIGGAGTGELFF,TRBJ2-2,-,TRBV4-2,few,17
TGTGCCAGCAGTTTTGAGGGGACTAGCGCGTGGGATACGCAGTATTTT,CASSFEGTSAWDTQYF,TRBJ2-3,TRBD2,TRBV28,once,16
TGTGCCAGCAGCCCAGGACTAGCGGGAGGTACAACGACCTACGAGCAGTACTTC,CASSPGLAGGTTTYEQYF,TRBJ2-7,TRBD2,TRBV7-6,-,18
TGTGCCAGCACCACCAGGGTTTACACCGGGGAGCTGTTTTTT,CASTTRVYTGELFF,TRBJ2-2,-,TRBV27,-,14
TGTGCCAGCTCACCGTGGAGCGGGCGTGACAATGAGCAGTTCTTC,CASSPWSGRDNEQFF,TRBJ2-1,-,TRBV18,-,15
TGTGCCAGCAGCCCCTGGGCGGGAGAAGCAGATACGCAGTATTTT,CASSPWAGEADTQYF,TRBJ2-3,TRBD2,TRBV11-2,-,15
TGTGCCAGCTCGATGGGAGGGGGTTATGGCTACACCTTC,CASSMGGGYGYTF,TRBJ1-2,-,TRBV12-3/TRBV12-4,-,13
TGTGCCAGCAGCTTAACGGCAGGGGGTTCTTACGAGCAGTACTTC,CASSLTAGGSYEQYF,TRBJ2-7,TRBD1,TRBV11-1,-,15
TGTGCCAGCAGACGAGAGGGATTAGTCTATGGCTACACCTTC,CASRREGLVYGYTF,TRBJ1-2,-,TRBV6-6,few,14
TGTGCCAGTCAACAGGGGTTGAATTCACCCCTCCACTTT,CASQQGLNSPLHF,TRBJ1-6,TRBD1,TRBV19,-,13
TGTGCCAGCAGCGTTCGGGACAGGGGAGACACCGGGGAGCTGTTTTTT,CASSVRDRGDTGELFF,TRBJ2-2,TRBD1,TRBV9,-,16
TGTGCCAGCAGCCAGCAGGCTACAGGAAACACCATATATTTT,CASSQQATGNTIYF,TRBJ1-3,-,TRBV7-6,-,14
TGCGCCAGCAGCCCCCGACAGGGACCGGCCATGAACACTGAAGCTTTCTTT,CASSPRQGPAMNTEAFF,TRBJ1-1,TRBD1,TRBV5-1,-,17
TGCGCCAGCAGCTTGGCCTCGGCAGGGGGGAACACTGAAGCTTTCTTT,CASSLASAGGNTEAFF,TRBJ1-1,TRBD1,TRBV5-1,-,16
TGTGCCAGCAGCCGGACTTTTCTTTCTTTCTCTGAGACCCAGTACTTC,CASSRTFLSFSETQYF,TRBJ2-5,-,TRBV3-1/TRBV3-2,-,16
TGTGCCAGCAGTCCCACAGGGGGTGATCGGCCCCAGCATTTT,CASSPTGGDRPQHF,TRBJ1-5,TRBD1,TRBV2,few,14
TGTGCCAGCAGCTCCGGGACAGGGCATGGCTACACCTTC,CASSSGTGHGYTF,TRBJ1-2,TRBD1,TRBV5-4,-,13
TGTGCCACCGCGGTTTGGGGTAGCGGTGCGGAGACCCAGTACTTC,CATAVWGSGAETQYF,TRBJ2-5,-,TRBV15,-,15
TGCAGTGCTAGTCCCCGGGGACAGGGAATCGAGACCCAGTACTTC,CSASPRGQGIETQYF,TRBJ2-5,TRBD1,TRBV20-1,-,15
TGTGCCAGCTCACCACGCCAGAGCACAGATACGCAGTATTTT,CASSPRQSTDTQYF,TRBJ2-3,-,TRBV18,-,14
TGTGCCACAGAGGGGATCCTAGCGGGAGGGCCACCTGAGCAGTTCTTC,CATEGILAGGPPEQFF,TRBJ2-1,TRBD2,TRBV19,-,16
TGTGCCAGCAGCTTAGAATCATCCGAGCAGTACTTC,CASSLESSEQYF,TRBJ2-7,-,TRBV7-9,-,12
TGTGCCAGCAGCTTTTCGGGAGAGCATCAGCCCCAGCATTTT,CASSFSGEHQPQHF,TRBJ1-5,-,TRBV7-8,-,14
TGTGCCAGCAGACAGGACACGTACGAGCAGTACTTC,CASRQDTYEQYF,TRBJ2-7,-,TRBV2,once,12
TGTGCTAGTGGTTTGGTTAGCGGGAGTTACCACAATGAGCAGTTCTTC,CASGLVSGSYHNEQFF,TRBJ2-1,TRBD2,TRBV12-5,-,16
TGTGCCAGCAGTCAATGGCCAGGGATAGGAAACACCATATATTTT,CASSQWPGIGNTIYF,TRBJ1-3,-,TRBV7-2,-,15
TGTGCCAGCAGCGGGACTAGCGGGAGTAATGAGCAGTTCTTC,CASSGTSGSNEQFF,TRBJ2-1,TRBD2,TRBV6-4,-,14
TGTGCCAGCAGCTACCGCGGCACCCCCGGGGGAGAGACCCAGTACTTC,CASSYRGTPGGETQYF,TRBJ2-5,-,TRBV7-8,-,16
TGTGCCACCAGCAGAGATCGGGGGACTAGCCTGCAAGAGACCCAGTACTTC,CATSRDRGTSLQETQYF,TRBJ2-5,TRBD2,TRBV15,few,17